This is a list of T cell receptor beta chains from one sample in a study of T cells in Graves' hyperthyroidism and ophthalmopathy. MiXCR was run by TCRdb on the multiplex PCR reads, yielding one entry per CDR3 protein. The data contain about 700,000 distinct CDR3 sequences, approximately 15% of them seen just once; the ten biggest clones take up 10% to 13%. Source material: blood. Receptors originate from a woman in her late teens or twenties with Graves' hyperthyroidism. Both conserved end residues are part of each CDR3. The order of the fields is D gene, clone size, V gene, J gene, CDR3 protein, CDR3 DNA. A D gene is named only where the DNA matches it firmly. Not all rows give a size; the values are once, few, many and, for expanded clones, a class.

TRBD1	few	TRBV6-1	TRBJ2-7	CASQKGTGAPPYEQYF	TGTGCCAGCCAGAAGGGGACAGGGGCTCCCCCCTACGAGCAGTACTTC
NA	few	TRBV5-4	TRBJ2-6	CASSHQRPGAVSGANVLTF	TGTGCCAGCAGCCATCAACGGCCAGGGGCCGTCTCTGGGGCCAACGTCCTGACTTTC
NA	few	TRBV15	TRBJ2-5	CATSRWNTGVGETQYF	TGTGCCACCAGCAGATGGAACACGGGAGTTGGAGAGACCCAGTACTTC
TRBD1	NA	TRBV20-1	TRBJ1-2	CSARHPGGGHGYTF	TGCAGTGCTAGACATCCAGGGGGTGGGCATGGCTACACCTTC
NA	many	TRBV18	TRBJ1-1	CASSPGSYIGTEAFF	TGTGCCAGCTCGCCGGGATCCTACATAGGCACTGAAGCTTTCTTT
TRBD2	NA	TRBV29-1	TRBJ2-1	CSVGGLAGGRPYNEQFF	TGCAGCGTTGGTGGACTGGCGGGAGGGAGACCCTACAATGAGCAGTTCTTC
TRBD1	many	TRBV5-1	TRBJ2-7	CASSSGTGYYEQYF	TGCGCCAGCAGCTCCGGGACAGGGTACTACGAGCAGTACTTC
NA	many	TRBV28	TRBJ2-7	CASSLLADSSYEQYF	TGTGCCAGCAGTTTACTTGCGGACAGCTCCTACGAGCAGTACTTC
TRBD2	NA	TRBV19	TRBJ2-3	CASSIIWLAGSGDTQYF	TGTGCCAGTAGTATTATCTGGCTAGCGGGGAGTGGAGATACGCAGTATTTT
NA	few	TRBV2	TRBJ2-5	CASSRDKQETQYF	TGTGCCAGCAGTAGGGACAAACAGGAGACCCAGTACTTC